A single sample gave rise to the 8 T cell receptor beta chains below, sequenced in a study of blood T cell repertoires in COVID-19. Sequencing used immunoSEQ multiplex PCR; TCRdb keeps in-frame clones, though not all of them. The table has some 120,000 clones, around nine tenths seen once; the top ten hold approximately 2.3%. Sequencing input: peripheral blood. All receptors derive from a woman aged 50 to 65 with acute or convalescent COVID-19.

The chain uses TRBV5-5 and TRBJ1-4; 7 nucleotides match TRBD1. Germline V lookup: CDR1 SGHKS, CDR2 YYEKEE (reference sequence). V lost 4 bases and J lost 8; bases outside the gene matches: 8. The CDR3 sequence is 14 residues long. CDR3: CASSGGTGAEKLFF. The CDR3 region has the DNA TGTGCCAGCAGCGGGGGTACAGGGGCGGAAAAACTGTTTTTT.

This sequence joins TRBV7-9 and TRBJ2-1, with D uncertain. The germline gives CDR1 SEHNR, CDR2 FQNEAQ (reference sequence). The CDR3 has 11 amino acids. V lost 5 bases and J lost 8, with 7 bases in between. The CDR3 DNA is TGTGCCAGCAGCGCACAACATGAGCAGTTCTTC. This gives the protein CASSAQHEQFF.

CDR3 in DNA: TGCGCCAGCAGCCCGACGCCGGCAGGGTCCGGGGAGCTGTTTTTT. Protein sequence: CASSPTPAGSGELFF. This chain uses TRBV5-1 with TRBJ2-2; the D gene is possibly TRBD1 (5 bases). The V end was cut by 4 bases, the J end by 6 bases, with 16 bases between. CDR1 is SGHRS and CDR2 is YFSETQ in the germline V gene. The CDR3 consists of 15 residues.

This chain's CDR3 is CASKGENTEAFF. CDR3 nucleotide sequence: TGTGCCAGTAAGGGGGAGAACACTGAAGCTTTCTTT. V usage is TRBV6-4 and J usage is TRBJ1-1; tentatively, D is TRBD1 (6 bases). This CDR3 is 12 amino acids long. Between the trimmed V and J ends, which lost 9 bases and 1 base, there was a span of 9 bases. Germline lookup yields CDR1 MRHNA and CDR2 SNTAGT.

The chain joins TRBV13 to TRBJ2-1; D call uncertain. The germline V gene has CDR1 PRHDT and CDR2 FYEKMQ (reference sequence). Trimming removed 6 bases from V and 5 bases from J, with 8 bases in between. The CDR3 has 12 amino acids. The CDR3 sequence: CASRPQNNEQFF. The CDR3 region has the DNA TGTGCCAGCAGGCCACAAAACAATGAGCAGTTCTTC.

This clone was counted between two and nine times. The chain is built from TRBV2 and TRBJ1-1; 9 bases match TRBD1. The V segment lost 4 bases and the J segment 2 bases; nucleotides outside the gene matches: 5. Per germline, CDR1 SNHLY and CDR2 FYNNEI. CDR3 length: 15 residues. CDR3 residues: CASSAGTGTNTEAFF. CDR3 sequence (DNA): TGTGCCAGCAGTGCCGGGACAGGGACTAACACTGAAGCTTTCTTT.

This chain joins TRBV19 and TRBJ1-1; tentative D call: TRBD1 (5 bases). This CDR3 region has 15 residues. The V gene lost 5 bases and the J gene lost 5 bases, with 18 bases spanning the gap. CDR1 is LNHDA and CDR2 is SQIVND in the germline V gene (reference sequence). The CDR3 is CASSLFGGVRTEAFF. The CDR3 bases are TGTGCCAGTAGTTTATTCGGGGGGGTTCGGACTGAAGCTTTCTTT.

The chain uses TRBV4-2 and TRBJ2-5; D gene ambiguous. This CDR3 comprises 14 residues. The germline CDR1 and CDR2 sequences are LGHNA and YNFKEQ. V was clipped by 1 base and J by 2 bases, with 8 bases between them. The CDR3 spells CASSQVAKQETQYF. CDR3 in DNA: TGTGCCAGCAGCCAAGTGGCAAAACAAGAGACCCAGTACTTC.